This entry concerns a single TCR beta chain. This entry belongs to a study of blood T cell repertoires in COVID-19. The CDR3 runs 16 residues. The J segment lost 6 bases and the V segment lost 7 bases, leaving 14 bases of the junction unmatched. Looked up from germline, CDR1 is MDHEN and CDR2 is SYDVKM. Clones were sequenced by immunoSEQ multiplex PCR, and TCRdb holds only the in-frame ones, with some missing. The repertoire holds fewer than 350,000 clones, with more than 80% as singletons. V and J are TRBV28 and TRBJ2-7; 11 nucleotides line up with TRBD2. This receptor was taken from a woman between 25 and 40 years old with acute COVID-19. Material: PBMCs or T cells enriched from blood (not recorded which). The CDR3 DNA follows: TGTGCCAGCACCAACCCCACTAGCGGGAGAGCCACCGAGCAGTACTTC. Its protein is CASTNPTSGRATEQYF. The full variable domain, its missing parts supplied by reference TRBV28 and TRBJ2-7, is DVKVTQSSRYLVKRTGEKVFLECVQDMDHENMFWYRQDPGLGLRLIYFSYDVKMKEKGDIPEGYSVSREKKERFSLILESASTNQTSMYLCASTNPTSGRATEQYFGPGTRLTVT.